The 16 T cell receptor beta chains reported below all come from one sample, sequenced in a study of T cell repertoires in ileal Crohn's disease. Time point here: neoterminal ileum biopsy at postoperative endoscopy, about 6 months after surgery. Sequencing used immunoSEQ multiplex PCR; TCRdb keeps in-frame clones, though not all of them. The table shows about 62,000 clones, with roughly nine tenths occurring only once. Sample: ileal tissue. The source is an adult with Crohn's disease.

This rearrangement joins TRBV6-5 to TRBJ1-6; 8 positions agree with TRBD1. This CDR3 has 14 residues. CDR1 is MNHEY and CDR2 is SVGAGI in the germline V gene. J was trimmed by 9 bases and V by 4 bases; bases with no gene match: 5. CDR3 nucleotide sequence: TGTGCCAGCAGTTCAACAGGGGGGAGTTCACCCCTCCACTTT. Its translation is CASSSTGGSSPLHF.

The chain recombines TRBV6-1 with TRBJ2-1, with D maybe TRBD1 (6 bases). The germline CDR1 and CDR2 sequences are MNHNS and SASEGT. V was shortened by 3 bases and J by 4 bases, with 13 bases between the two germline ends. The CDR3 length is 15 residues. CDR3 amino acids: CASSELQGWYNEQFF. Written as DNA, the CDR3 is TGTGCCAGCAGTGAGTTACAGGGTTGGTACAATGAGCAGTTCTTC.

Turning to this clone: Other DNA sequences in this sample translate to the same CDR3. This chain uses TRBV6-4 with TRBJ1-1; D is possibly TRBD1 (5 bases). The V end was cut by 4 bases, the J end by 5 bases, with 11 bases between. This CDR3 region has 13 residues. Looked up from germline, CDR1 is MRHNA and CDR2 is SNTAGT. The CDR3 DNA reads TGTGCCAGCAGTGCGGGGGAATCAACTGAAGCTTTCTTT. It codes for CASSAGESTEAFF.

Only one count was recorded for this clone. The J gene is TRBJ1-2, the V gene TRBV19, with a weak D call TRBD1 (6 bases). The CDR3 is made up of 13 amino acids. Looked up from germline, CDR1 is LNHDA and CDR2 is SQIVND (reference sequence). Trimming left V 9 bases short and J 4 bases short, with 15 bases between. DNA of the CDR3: TGTGCCAGATACAGGGTTCCGGGCTATGGCTACACCTTC. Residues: CARYRVPGYGYTF.

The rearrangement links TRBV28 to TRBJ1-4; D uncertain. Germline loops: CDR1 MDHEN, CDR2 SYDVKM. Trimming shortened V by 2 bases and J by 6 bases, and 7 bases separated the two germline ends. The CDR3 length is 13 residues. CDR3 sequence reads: CASSLISDEKLFF. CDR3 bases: TGTGCCAGCAGTTTAATCTCCGATGAAAAACTGTTTTTT.

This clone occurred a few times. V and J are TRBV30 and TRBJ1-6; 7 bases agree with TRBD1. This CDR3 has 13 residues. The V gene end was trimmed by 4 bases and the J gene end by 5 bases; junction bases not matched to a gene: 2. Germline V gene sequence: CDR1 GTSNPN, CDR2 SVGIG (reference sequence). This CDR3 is CAWTTGNNSPLHF. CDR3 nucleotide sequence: TGTGCCTGGACGACAGGGAATAATTCACCCCTCCACTTT.

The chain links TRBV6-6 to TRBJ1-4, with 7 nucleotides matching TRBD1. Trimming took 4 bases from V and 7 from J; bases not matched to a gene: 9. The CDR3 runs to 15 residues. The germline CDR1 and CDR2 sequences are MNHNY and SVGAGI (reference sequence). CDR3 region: CASSSNRGRSEKLFF. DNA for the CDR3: TGTGCCAGCAGTTCCAACAGGGGAAGGAGTGAAAAACTGTTTTTT.

This CDR3 is CASNTVVGNQPQHF. For the CDR3, the DNA is TGTGCCAGTAATACAGTGGTCGGCAATCAGCCCCAGCATTTT. The V and J genes are TRBV19 and TRBJ1-5; D is uncertain. Trimming took off 7 bases at V and 2 bases at J, with 12 bases between the two ends. The V gene's germline CDR1 is LNHDA and CDR2 SQIVND (reference sequence). The CDR3 runs to 14 residues.

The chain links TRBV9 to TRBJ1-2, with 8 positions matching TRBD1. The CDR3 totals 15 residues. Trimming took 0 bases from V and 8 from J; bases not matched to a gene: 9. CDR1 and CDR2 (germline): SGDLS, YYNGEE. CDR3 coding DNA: TGTGCCAGCAGCGTAGGGGGACAGGACGCGGGAGGCTACACCTTC. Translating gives CASSVGGQDAGGYTF. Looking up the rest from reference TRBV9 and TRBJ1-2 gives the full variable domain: DSGVTQTPKHLITATGQRVTLRCSPRSGDLSVYWYQQSLDQGLQFLIQYYNGEERAKGNILERFSAQQFPDLHSELNLSSLELGDSALYFCASSVGGQDAGGYTFGSGTRLTVV.

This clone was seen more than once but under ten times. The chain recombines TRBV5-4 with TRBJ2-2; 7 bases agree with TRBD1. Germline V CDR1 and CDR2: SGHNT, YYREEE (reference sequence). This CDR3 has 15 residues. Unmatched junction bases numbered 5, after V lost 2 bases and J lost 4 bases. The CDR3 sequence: CASSFDRAGTGELFF. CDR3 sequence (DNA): TGTGCCAGCAGCTTTGACAGGGCAGGCACCGGGGAGCTGTTTTTT.

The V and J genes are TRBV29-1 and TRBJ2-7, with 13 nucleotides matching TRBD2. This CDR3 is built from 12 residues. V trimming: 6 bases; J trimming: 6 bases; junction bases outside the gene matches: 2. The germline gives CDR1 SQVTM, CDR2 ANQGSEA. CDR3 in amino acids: CSVWTSGSEQYF. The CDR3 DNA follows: TGCAGCGTCTGGACTAGCGGGAGCGAGCAGTACTTC.

CDR3 sequence (DNA): TGTGCCAGCAGCCCCGGCGGGGCTCTTTGGGAAAAACTGTTTTTT. It translates to CASSPGGALWEKLFF. The chain uses TRBV14 and TRBJ1-4, with a tentative D call TRBD1 (5 bases). This CDR3 is built from 15 residues. V gave up 4 bases and J gave up 8 bases, with 17 bases separating them. Germline V CDR1 and CDR2: SGHDN, FVKESK.

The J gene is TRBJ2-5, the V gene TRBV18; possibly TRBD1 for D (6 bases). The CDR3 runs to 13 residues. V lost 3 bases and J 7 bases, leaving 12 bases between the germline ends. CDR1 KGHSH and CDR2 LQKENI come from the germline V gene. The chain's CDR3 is CASSPTGSGTQYF. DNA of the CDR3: TGTGCCAGCTCACCGACAGGATCAGGGACCCAGTACTTC.

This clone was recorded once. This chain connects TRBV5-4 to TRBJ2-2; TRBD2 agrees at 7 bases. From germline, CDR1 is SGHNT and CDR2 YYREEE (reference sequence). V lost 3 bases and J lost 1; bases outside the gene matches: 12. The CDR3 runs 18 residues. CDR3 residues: CASSSRATAGLNTGELFF. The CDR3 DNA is TGTGCCAGCAGCTCCCGGGCCACAGCGGGGCTGAACACCGGGGAGCTGTTTTTT. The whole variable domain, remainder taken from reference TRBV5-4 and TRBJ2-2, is ETGVTQSPTHLIKTRGQQVTLRCSSQSGHNTVSWYQQALGQGPQFIFQYYREEENGRGNFPPRFSGLQFPNYSSELNVNALELDDSALYLCASSSRATAGLNTGELFFGEGSRLTVL.

The CDR3 here is CAWRRLAGNYEQYF. For the CDR3, the DNA is TGTGCCTGGAGACGTCTAGCGGGTAACTACGAGCAGTACTTC. This chain links TRBV30 with TRBJ2-7, with 8 bases aligning to TRBD2. The CDR3 has 14 amino acids. CDR1 and CDR2 (germline): GTSNPN, SVGIG (reference sequence). V dropped 3 bases and J dropped 3; count of bases not matched to a gene: 7.

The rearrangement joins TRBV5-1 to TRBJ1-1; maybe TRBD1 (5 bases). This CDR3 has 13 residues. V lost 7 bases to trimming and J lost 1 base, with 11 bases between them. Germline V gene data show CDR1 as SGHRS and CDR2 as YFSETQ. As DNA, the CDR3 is TGCGCCAGCGCAATTACAGGGAACACTGAAGCTTTCTTT. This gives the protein CASAITGNTEAFF.